This T cell receptor (beta chain) comes out of a study of T cell repertoires in cytomegalovirus infection. Study observations and caveats: Identification of carriers of CMV plus the relevant HLA was performed using cumulative public TCR beta family frequency. The ex vivo response was dominated by HLA-C-restricted CMV-specific TCR beta clonotypes.

Trimming took 3 bases from V and 1 from J; bases not matched to a gene: 6. The CDR3 runs to 16 residues. In germline, CDR1 is SEHNR, CDR2 FQNEAQ (reference sequence). TCRdb passed the reads through MiXCR, listing each CDR3 protein once. The sample yields 80,000 or so distinct CDR3 sequences, around 37% seen once. Worth noting for this clonotype: The antigen is undetermined.

Source: CD8+ T cells from cultured PBMCs, taken from culture after CMV antigen stimulation. The clonotype originates from a human donor in good health (CMV status not recorded). Some clones in this sample may be carry-over from other donors' samples. The V and J genes are TRBV7-9 and TRBJ2-5, with 9 bases fitting TRBD1. CDR3 amino acids: CASSFGDRVVQETQYF. CDR3 bases: TGTGCCAGCAGCTTTGGGGACAGGGTAGTCCAAGAGACCCAGTACTTC.